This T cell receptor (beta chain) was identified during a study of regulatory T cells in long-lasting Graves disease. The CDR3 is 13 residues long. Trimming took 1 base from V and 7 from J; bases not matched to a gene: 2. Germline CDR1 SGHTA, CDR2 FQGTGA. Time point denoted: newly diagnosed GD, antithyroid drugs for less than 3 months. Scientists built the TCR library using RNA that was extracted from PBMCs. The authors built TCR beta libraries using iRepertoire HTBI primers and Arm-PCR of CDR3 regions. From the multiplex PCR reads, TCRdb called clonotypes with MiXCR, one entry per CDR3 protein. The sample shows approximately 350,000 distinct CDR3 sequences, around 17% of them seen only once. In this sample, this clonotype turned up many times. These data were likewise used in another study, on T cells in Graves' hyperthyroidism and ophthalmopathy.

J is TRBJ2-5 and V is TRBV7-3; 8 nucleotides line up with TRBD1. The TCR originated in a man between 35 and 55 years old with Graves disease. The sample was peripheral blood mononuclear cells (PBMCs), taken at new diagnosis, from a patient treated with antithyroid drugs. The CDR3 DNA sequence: TGTGCCAGCAGCTTAAGGCAGGGGGCGACCCAGTACTTC. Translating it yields CASSLRQGATQYF.